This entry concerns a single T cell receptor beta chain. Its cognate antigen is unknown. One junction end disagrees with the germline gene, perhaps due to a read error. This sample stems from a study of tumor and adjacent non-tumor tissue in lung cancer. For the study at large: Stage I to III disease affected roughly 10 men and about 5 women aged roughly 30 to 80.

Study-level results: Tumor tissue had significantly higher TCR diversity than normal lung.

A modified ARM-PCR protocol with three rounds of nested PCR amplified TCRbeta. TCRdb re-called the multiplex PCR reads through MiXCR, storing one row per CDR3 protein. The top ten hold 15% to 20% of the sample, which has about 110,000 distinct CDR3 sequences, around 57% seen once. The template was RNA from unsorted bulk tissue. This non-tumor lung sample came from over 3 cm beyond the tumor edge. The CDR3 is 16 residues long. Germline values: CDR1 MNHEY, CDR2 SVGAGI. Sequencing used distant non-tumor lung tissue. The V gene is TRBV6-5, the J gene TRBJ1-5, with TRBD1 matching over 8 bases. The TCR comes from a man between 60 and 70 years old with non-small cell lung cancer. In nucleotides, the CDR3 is TGTGTCAGCAGGGACAGGTACCTTGGGAGCAATCAGCCCCAGCATTTT. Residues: CVSRDRYLGSNQPQHF.